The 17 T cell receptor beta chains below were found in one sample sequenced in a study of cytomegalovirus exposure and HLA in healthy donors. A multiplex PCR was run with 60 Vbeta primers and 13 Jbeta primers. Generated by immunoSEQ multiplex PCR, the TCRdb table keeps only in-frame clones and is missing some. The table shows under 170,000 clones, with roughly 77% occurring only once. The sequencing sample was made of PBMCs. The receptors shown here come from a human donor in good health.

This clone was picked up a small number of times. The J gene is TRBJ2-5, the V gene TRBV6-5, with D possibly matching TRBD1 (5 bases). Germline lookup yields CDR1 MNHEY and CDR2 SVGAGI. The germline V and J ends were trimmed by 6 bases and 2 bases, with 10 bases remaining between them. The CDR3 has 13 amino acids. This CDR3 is CASSRQLQETQYF. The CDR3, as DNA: TGTGCCAGCAGCAGACAGCTTCAAGAGACCCAGTACTTC.

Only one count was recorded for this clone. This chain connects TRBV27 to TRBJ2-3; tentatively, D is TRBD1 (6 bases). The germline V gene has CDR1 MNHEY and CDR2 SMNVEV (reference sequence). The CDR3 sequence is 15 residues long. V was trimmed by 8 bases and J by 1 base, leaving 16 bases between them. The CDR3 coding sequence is TGTGCCAGCGCCCCCACAGGGTATGGCACAGATACGCAGTATTTT. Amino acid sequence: CASAPTGYGTDTQYF.

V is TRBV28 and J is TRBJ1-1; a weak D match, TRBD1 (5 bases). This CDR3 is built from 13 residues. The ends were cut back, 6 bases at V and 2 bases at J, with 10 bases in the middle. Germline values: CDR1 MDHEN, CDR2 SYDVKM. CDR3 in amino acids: CASRAGPNTEAFF. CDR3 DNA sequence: TGTGCCAGCAGGGCAGGGCCTAACACTGAAGCTTTCTTT.

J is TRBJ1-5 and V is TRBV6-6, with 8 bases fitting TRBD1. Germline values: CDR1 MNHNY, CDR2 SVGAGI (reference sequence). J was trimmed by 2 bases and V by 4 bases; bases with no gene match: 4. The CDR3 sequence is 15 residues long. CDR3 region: CASSFRGRGNQPQHF. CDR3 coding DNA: TGTGCCAGCAGTTTCAGGGGGCGAGGCAATCAGCCCCAGCATTTT.

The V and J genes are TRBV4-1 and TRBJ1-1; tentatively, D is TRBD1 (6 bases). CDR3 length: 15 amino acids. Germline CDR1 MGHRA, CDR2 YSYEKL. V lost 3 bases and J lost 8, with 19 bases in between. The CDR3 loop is CASSHLDSWNAEAFF. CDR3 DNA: TGCGCCAGCAGCCATTTGGACAGCTGGAACGCGGAAGCTTTCTTT.

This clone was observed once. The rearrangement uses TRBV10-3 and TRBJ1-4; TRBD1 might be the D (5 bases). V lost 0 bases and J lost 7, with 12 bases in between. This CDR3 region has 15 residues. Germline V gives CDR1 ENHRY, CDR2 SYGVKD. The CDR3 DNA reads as TGTGCCATCAGTGAGTCGGCGGGGGGTACTGAAAAACTGTTTTTT. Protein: CAISESAGGTEKLFF.

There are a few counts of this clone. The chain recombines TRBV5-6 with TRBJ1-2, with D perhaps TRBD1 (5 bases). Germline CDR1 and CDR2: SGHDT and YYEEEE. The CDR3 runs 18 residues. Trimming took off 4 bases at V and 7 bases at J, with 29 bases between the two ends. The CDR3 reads CASSPPAGTALLRGGYTF. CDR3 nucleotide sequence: TGTGCCAGCAGCCCCCCGGCGGGGACCGCCCTTCTGAGAGGTGGCTACACCTTC.

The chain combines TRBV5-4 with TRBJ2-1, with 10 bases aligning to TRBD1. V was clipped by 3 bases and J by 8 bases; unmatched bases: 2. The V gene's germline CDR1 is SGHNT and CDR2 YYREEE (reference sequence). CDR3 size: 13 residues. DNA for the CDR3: TGTGCCAGCAGCTCCGGGACAGGGGATGAGCAGTTCTTC. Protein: CASSSGTGDEQFF.

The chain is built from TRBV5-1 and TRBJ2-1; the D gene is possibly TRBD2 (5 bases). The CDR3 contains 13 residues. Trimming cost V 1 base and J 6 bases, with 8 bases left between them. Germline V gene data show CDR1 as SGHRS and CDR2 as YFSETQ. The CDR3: CASSLSLANEQFF. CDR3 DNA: TGCGCCAGCAGCTTGAGTCTAGCCAATGAGCAGTTCTTC.

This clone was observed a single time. The CDR3 coding sequence is TGTGCCAGCAGGCGGGGGGGCCTCGGTGAGCAGTTCTTC. Translation gives CASRRGGLGEQFF. This chain joins TRBV28 and TRBJ2-1; 9 nucleotides align to TRBD2. The CDR3 contains 13 residues. Germline CDR1 and CDR2: MDHEN and SYDVKM. Trimming at V came to 6 bases and at J to 9 bases, leaving 6 bases not matched to a gene. Full variable domain (remainder filled in from reference TRBV28 and TRBJ2-1): DVKVTQSSRYLVKRTGEKVFLECVQDMDHENMFWYRQDPGLGLRLIYFSYDVKMKEKGDIPEGYSVSREKKERFSLILESASTNQTSMYLCASRRGGLGEQFFGPGTRLTVL.

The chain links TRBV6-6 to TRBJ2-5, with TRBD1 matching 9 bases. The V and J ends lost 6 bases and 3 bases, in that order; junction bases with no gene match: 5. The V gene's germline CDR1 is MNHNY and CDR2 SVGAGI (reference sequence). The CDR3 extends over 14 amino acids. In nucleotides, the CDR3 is TGTGCCAGCAGCCTAGACAGGGGGAAAGAGACCCAGTACTTC. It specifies CASSLDRGKETQYF.

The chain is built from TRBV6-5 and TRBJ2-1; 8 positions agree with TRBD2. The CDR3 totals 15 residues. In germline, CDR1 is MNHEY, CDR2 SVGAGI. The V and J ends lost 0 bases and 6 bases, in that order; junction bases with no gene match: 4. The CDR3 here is CASSYSTSGLNEQFF. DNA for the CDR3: TGTGCCAGCAGTTACTCAACTAGCGGTCTCAATGAGCAGTTCTTC.

The CDR3 DNA sequence: TGTGCCAGCAGCGTGGGAAGCGGGAGGGCTCAGCAGTTCTTC. The encoded protein is CASSVGSGRAQQFF. The chain employs TRBV9 and TRBJ2-1, with 10 bases aligning to TRBD2. The CDR3 extends over 14 amino acids. With V trimmed by 2 bases and J by 11 bases, 7 bases remained unmatched. The germline V gene encodes CDR1 SGDLS and CDR2 YYNGEE.

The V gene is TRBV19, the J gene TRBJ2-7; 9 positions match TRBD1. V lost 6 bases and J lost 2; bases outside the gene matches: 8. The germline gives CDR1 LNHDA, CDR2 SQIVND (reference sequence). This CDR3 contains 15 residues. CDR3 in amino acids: CASSLRGQGTYEQYF. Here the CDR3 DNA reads TGTGCCAGTAGCCTCCGGGGACAGGGAACCTACGAGCAGTACTTC. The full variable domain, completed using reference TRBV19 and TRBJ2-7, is DGGITQSPKYLFRKEGQNVTLSCEQNLNHDAMYWYRQDPGQGLRLIYYSQIVNDFQKGDIAEGYSVSREKKESFPLTVTSAQKNPTAFYLCASSLRGQGTYEQYFGPGTRLTVT.

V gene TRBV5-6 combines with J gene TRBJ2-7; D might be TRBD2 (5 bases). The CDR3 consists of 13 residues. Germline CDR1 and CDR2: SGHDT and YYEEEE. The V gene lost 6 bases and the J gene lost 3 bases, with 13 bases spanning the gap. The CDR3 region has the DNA TGTGCCAGCACCAGAGGAAGCGGCTACGAGCAGTACTTC. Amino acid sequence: CASTRGSGYEQYF.

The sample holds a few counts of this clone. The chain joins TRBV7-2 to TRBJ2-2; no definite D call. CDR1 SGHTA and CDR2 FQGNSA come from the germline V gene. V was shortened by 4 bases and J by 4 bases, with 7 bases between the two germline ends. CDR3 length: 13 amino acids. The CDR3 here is CASSYGPTGELFF. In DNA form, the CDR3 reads TGTGCCAGCAGCTATGGCCCCACCGGGGAGCTGTTTTTT.

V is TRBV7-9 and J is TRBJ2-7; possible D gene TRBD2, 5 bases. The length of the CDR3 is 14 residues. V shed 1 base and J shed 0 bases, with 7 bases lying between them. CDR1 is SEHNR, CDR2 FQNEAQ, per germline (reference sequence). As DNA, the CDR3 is TGTGCCAGCAGCTTAGGACTATCCTCCTACGAGCAGTACTTC. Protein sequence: CASSLGLSSYEQYF.